This T cell receptor beta chain was sequenced in a study of cytomegalovirus exposure and HLA in healthy donors. Across the whole study: A data release that came early held 80 million or so unique TCRs from HLA-typed donors. Whole-study findings and limits: Most TCR sequences showed up rarely, but some public TCRs showed up in many donors. The authors later found most CMV-associated TCR beta chains appeared HLA-restricted.

Germline CDR1 and CDR2: SGHKS and YYEKEE (reference sequence). Trimming removed 4 bases from V and 0 bases from J, with 10 bases in between. CDR3 length: 14 residues. Note on this clone: The antigen is undetermined.

Researchers ran the PCR with 60 Vbeta and 13 Jbeta primers. Profiling relied on immunoSEQ multiplex PCR, and the TCRdb table lists in-frame clones only, not all of them. The table lists around 200,000 clones, around 88% of them singletons. The receptor comes from a woman aged 18-29 years in good health and CMV-seronegative. The chain uses TRBV5-5 and TRBJ1-2; D unclear. The specimen was PBMCs. CDR3 sequence (DNA): TGTGCCAGCAGCCTGAGTGAGACTAACTATGGCTACACCTTC. It is translated as CASSLSETNYGYTF.